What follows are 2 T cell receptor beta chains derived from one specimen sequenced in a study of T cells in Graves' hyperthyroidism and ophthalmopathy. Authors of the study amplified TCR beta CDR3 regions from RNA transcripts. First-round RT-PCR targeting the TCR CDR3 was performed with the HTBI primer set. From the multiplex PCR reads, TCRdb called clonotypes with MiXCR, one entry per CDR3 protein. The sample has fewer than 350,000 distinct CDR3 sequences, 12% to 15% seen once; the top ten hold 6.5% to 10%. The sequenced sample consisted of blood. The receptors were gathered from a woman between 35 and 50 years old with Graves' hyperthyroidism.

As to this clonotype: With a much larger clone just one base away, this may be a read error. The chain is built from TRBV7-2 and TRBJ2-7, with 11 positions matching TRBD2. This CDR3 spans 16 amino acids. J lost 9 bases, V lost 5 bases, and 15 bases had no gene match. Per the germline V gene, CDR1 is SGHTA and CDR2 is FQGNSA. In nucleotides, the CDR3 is TGTGCCAGCAGCCAGTTAGCGGGAGGGCCTCGGGACGGGCAGTACTTC. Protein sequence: CASSQLAGGPRDGQYF.

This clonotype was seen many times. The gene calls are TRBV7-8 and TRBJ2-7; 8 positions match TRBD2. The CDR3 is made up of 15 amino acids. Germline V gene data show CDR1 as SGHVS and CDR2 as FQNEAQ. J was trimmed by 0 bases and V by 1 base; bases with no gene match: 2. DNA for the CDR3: TGTGCCAGCAGCTTAGTAGCGGGAAGCTCCTACGAGCAGTACTTC. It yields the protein CASSLVAGSSYEQYF.